This T cell receptor (beta chain) was found in a study of blood T cell repertoires in COVID-19. Overall study context: Sites in the United States, Italy and Spain provided acute and convalescent COVID-19 samples.

Only in-frame clones appear in the TCRdb table, and some are missing; sequencing was by immunoSEQ multiplex PCR. The repertoire holds fewer than 250,000 clones, with roughly 80% as singletons. With 7 bases removed from V and 4 bases from J, the gap between germline ends came to 19 bases. This CDR3 is built from 15 residues. Germline assignment: CDR1 SQVTM and CDR2 ANQGSEA. The TCR was taken from an older woman with active or convalescent COVID-19. The chain uses TRBV29-1 and TRBJ2-2; a possible D gene is TRBD2 (6 bases). Sample: peripheral blood. This chain's CDR3 is CSGGVGRGATGELFF. In nucleotides, the CDR3 is TGCAGCGGGGGGGTGGGGCGGGGAGCCACCGGGGAGCTGTTTTTT.